This T cell receptor (beta chain) derives from a study of cytomegalovirus exposure and HLA in healthy donors. The V end lost 5 bases, the J end lost 5 bases, and 9 bases lay between the germline ends. Germline CDR1 and CDR2: SEHNR and FQNEAQ (reference sequence). The CDR3 is 13 amino acids. With regard to this clone: Its antigen is still unknown.

General study findings and limits: On later analysis, the bulk of CMV-associated TCR beta chains appeared to be HLA-restricted. Sequencing had likely introduced a cluster of highly shared sequence variants as an artifact. By HLA locus, TCR association rates varied in a later analysis, with DRB1 showing the most and HLA-C the fewest.

Healthy bone marrow donors formed the donor group. Primers: 60 Vbeta forward and 13 Jbeta reverse. This table comes from immunoSEQ multiplex PCR, and its TCRdb copy is limited to in-frame clones, with some not included. The data hold 150,000 to 200,000 clones, with around 78% observed a single time. Source material: PBMCs. The chain employs TRBV7-9 and TRBJ2-2; a weak D match, TRBD2 (6 bases). The clonotype comes from a woman in her thirties or forties in good health and CMV-seronegative. CDR3 bases: TGTGCCAGCAGCCAAGGGAGGACCGGGGAGCTGTTTTTT. Its protein is CASSQGRTGELFF.